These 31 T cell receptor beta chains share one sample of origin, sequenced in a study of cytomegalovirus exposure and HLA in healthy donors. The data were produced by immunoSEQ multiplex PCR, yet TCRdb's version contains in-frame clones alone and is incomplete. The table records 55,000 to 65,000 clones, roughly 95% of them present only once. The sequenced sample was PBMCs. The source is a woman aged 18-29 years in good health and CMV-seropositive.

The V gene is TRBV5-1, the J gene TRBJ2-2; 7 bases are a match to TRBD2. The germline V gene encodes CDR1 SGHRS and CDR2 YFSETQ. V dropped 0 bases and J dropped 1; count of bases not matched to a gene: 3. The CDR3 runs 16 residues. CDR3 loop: CASSLELARNTGELFF. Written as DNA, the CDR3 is TGCGCCAGCAGCTTGGAACTAGCGAGGAACACCGGGGAGCTGTTTTTT. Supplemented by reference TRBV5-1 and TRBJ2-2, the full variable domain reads KAGVTQTPRYLIKTRGQQVTLSCSPISGHRSVSWYQQTPGQGLQFLFEYFSETQRNKGNFPGRFSGRQFSNSRSEMNVSTLELGDSALYLCASSLELARNTGELFFGEGSRLTVL.

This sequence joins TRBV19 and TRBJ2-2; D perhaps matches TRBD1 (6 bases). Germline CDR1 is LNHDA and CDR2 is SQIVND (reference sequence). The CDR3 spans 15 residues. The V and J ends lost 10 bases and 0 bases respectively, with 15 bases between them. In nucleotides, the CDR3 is TGTGCCACCCAAGACAGGCCCTCGAACACCGGGGAGCTGTTTTTT. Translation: CATQDRPSNTGELFF.

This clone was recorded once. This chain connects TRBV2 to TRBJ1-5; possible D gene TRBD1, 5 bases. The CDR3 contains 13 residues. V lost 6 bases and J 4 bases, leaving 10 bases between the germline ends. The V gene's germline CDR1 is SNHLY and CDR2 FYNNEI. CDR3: CASRTVNNQPQHF. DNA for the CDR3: TGTGCCAGCAGGACAGTTAATAATCAGCCCCAGCATTTT.

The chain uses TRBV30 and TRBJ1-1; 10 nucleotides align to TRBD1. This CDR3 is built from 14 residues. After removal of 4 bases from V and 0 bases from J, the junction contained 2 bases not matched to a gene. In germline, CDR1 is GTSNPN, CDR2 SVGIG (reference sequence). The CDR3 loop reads CAWKGTGVNTEAFF. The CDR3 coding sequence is TGTGCCTGGAAGGGGACAGGGGTGAACACTGAAGCTTTCTTT.

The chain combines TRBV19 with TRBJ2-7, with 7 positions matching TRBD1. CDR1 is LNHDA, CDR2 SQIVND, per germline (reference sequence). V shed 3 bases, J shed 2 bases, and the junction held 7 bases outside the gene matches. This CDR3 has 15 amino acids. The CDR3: CASSIPAGQAYEQYF. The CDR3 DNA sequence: TGTGCCAGTAGTATCCCTGCCGGACAGGCCTACGAGCAGTACTTC.

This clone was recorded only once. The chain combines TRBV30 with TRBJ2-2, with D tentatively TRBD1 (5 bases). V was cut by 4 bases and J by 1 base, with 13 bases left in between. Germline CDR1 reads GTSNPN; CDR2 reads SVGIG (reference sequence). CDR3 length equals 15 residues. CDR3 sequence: CAWKGMGLNTGELFF. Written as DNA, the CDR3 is TGTGCCTGGAAGGGGATGGGCCTGAACACCGGGGAGCTGTTTTTT.

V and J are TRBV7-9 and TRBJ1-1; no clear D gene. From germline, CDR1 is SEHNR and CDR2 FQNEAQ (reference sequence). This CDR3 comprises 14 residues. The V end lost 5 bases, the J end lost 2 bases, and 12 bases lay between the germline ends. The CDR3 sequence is CASSPTQENTEAFF. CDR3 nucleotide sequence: TGTGCCAGCAGCCCCACTCAAGAAAACACTGAAGCTTTCTTT.

Here the CDR3 DNA reads TGTGCCAGCAGTGGACTAGCGGGAGGGCCAGGGGTGAGCGAGCAGTACTTC. Translated, it gives CASSGLAGGPGVSEQYF. This chain connects TRBV2 to TRBJ2-7; 14 nucleotides line up with TRBD2. Germline V gene sequence: CDR1 SNHLY, CDR2 FYNNEI. V shed 4 bases, J shed 6 bases, and the junction held 11 bases outside the gene matches. This CDR3 comprises 17 residues.

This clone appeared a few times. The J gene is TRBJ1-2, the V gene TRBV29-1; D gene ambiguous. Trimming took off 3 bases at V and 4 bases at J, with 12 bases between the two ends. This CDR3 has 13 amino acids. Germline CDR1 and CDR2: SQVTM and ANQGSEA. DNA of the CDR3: TGCAGCGTTGACAGGATCTTTGGCTATGGCTACACCTTC. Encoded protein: CSVDRIFGYGYTF.

DNA for the CDR3: TGTGCCAGTAGTATCCGACGACAGGGACGAACGGGTGAAAAACTGTTTTTT. Translated: CASSIRRQGRTGEKLFF. The gene calls are TRBV19 and TRBJ1-4; 7 nucleotides line up with TRBD1. Trimming cost V 3 bases and J 7 bases; bases outside gene matches: 14. CDR1 and CDR2 (germline): LNHDA, SQIVND (reference sequence). This CDR3 has 17 amino acids.

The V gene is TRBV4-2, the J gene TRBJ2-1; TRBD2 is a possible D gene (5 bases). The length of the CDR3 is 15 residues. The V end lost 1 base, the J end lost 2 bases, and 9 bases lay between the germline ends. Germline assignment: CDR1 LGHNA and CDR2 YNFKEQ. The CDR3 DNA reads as TGTGCCAGCAGCCAAGTGGGAGAGCCCTACAATGAGCAGTTCTTC. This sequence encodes CASSQVGEPYNEQFF.

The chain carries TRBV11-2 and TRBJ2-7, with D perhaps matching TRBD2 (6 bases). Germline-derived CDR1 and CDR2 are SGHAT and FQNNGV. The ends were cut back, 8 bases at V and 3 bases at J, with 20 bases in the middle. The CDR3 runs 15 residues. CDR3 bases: TGTGCCAGCCTGCGAAGTAGCGGTTTTGACTACGAGCAGTACTTC. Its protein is CASLRSSGFDYEQYF.

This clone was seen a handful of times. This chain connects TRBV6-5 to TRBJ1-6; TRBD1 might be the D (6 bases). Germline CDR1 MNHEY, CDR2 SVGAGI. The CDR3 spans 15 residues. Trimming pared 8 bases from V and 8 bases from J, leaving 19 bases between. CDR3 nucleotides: TGTGCCAGCGCCCCCACCATCGGGGGGCATTCACCCCTCCACTTT. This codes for CASAPTIGGHSPLHF.

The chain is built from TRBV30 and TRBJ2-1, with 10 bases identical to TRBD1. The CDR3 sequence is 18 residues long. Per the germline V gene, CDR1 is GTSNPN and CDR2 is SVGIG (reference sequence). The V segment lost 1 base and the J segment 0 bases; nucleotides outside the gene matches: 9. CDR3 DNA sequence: TGTGCCTGGAGTGGCCGGGACAGGGGAAGGAGCTCCTACAATGAGCAGTTCTTC. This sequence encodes CAWSGRDRGRSSYNEQFF.

The CDR3 DNA sequence: TGCGCCAGCAGCCTTTTTAGGGACAGGGAAAATGAAAAACTGTTTTTT. Protein sequence: CASSLFRDRENEKLFF. The V gene is TRBV4-1, the J gene TRBJ1-4, with 9 bases lining up with TRBD1. From germline, CDR1 is MGHRA and CDR2 YSYEKL. V lost 4 bases and J lost 5; bases outside the gene matches: 8. CDR3 length equals 16 residues.

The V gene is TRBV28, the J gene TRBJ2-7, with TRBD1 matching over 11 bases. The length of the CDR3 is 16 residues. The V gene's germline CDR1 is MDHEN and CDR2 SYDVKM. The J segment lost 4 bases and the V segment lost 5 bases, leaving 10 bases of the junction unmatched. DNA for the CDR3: TGTGCCAGCAGTCTGCCCCCTGGACAGGGGGCATACGAGCAGTACTTC. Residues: CASSLPPGQGAYEQYF.

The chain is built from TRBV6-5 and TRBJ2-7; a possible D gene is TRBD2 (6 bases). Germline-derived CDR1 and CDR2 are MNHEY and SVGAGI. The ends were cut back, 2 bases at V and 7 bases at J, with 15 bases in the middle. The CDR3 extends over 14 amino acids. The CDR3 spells CASSYGGTTQEQYF. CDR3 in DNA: TGTGCCAGCAGTTACGGCGGGACGACGCAGGAGCAGTACTTC.

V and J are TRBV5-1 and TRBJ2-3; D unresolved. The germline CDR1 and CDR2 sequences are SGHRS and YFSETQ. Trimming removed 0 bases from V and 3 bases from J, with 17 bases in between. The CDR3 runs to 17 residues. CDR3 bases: TGCGCCAGCAGCTTGGCCGTAAGACCTGTGGAGACAGATACGCAGTATTTT. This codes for CASSLAVRPVETDTQYF. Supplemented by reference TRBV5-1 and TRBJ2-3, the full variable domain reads KAGVTQTPRYLIKTRGQQVTLSCSPISGHRSVSWYQQTPGQGLQFLFEYFSETQRNKGNFPGRFSGRQFSNSRSEMNVSTLELGDSALYLCASSLAVRPVETDTQYFGPGTRLTVL.

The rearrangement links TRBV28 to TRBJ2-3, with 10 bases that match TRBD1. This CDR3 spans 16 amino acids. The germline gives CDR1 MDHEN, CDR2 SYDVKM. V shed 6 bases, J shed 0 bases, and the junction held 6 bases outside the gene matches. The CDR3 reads CASRWAGQGSTDTQYF. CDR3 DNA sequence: TGTGCCAGCAGATGGGCGGGACAGGGGAGCACAGATACGCAGTATTTT.

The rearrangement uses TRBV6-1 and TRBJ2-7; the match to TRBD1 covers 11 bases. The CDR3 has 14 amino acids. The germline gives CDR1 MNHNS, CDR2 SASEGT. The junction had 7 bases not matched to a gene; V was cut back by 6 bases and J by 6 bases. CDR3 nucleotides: TGTGCCAGCAGCAGGGGACAGGGGGACTCCGAGCAGTACTTC. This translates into CASSRGQGDSEQYF.

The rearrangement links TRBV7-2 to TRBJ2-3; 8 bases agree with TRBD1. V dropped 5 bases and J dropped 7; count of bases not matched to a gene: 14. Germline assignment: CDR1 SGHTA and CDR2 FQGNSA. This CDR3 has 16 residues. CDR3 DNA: TGTGCCAGCAGCGCAAGGACAGGGACCCCCATCAATACGCAGTATTTT. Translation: CASSARTGTPINTQYF.

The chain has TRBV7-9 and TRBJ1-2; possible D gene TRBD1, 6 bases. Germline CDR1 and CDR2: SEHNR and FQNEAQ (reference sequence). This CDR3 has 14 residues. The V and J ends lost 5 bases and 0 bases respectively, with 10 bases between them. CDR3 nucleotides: TGTGCCAGCAGCCGGACAGCTACTAACTATGGCTACACCTTC. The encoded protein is CASSRTATNYGYTF.

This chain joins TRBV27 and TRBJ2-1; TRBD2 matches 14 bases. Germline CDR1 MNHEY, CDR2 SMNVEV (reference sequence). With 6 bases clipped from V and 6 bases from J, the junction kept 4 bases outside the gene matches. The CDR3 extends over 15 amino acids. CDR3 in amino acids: CASSLGTSGSNEQFF. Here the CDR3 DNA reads TGTGCCAGCAGCCTTGGGACTAGCGGGAGCAATGAGCAGTTCTTC.

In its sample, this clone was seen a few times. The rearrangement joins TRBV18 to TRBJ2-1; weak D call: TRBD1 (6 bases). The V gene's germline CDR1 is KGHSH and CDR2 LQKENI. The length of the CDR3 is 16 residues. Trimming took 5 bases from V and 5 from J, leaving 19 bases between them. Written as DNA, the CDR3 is TGTGCCAGCTCATCTATCAGGGGTTTGGTAAACAATGAGCAGTTCTTC. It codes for CASSSIRGLVNNEQFF.

The DNA of the CDR3 is TGTGCCAGCAGTTTCGGTAGCGGGGGGGCGGAGACCCAGTACTTC. Protein product: CASSFGSGGAETQYF. The gene calls are TRBV28 and TRBJ2-5, with 11 bases lining up with TRBD2. Germline lookup yields CDR1 MDHEN and CDR2 SYDVKM. There are 15 residues in the CDR3. The V and J ends lost 3 bases and 5 bases, in that order; junction bases with no gene match: 5.

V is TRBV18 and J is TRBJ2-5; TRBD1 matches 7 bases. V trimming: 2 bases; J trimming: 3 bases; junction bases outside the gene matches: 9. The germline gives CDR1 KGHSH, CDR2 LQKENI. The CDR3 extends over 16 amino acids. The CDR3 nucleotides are TGTGCCAGCTCACCAGGTACAGGGGTGGCGGAAGAGACCCAGTACTTC. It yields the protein CASSPGTGVAEETQYF.

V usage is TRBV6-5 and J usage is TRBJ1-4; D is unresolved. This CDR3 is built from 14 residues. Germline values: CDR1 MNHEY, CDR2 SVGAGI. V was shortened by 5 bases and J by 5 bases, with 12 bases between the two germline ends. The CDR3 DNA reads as TGTGCCAGCAGTACGGCGGGCTGGAATGAAAAACTGTTTTTT. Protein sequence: CASSTAGWNEKLFF.

CDR3 nucleotide sequence: TGTGCCGGGACCATGGAGGGGCGCAGGGGCTACACCTTC. This translates into CAGTMEGRRGYTF. The gene calls are TRBV5-4 and TRBJ1-2; D perhaps matches TRBD1 (5 bases). V was pared by 10 bases and J by 8 bases, with 21 bases between. The CDR3 has 13 amino acids. Germline values: CDR1 SGHNT, CDR2 YYREEE (reference sequence).

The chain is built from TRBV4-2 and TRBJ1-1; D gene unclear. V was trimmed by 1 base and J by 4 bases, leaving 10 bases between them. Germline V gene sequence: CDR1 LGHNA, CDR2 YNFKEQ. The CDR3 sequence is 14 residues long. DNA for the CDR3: TGTGCCAGCAGCCAAGCTACCTTATTCACTGAAGCTTTCTTT. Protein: CASSQATLFTEAFF.

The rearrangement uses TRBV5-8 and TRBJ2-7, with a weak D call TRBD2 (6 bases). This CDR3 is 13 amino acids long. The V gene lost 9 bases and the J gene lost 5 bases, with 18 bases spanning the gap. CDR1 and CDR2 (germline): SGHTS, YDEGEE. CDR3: CATQELGGDEQYF. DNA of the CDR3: TGTGCCACCCAGGAGCTCGGGGGAGACGAGCAGTACTTC.

For the CDR3, the DNA is TGTGCCTGTCCCAGGATGGCTGGAAACACCATATATTTT. This encodes CACPRMAGNTIYF. The genes are TRBV7-6 and TRBJ1-3; D remains unclear. The germline V and J ends were trimmed by 11 bases and 2 bases, with 13 bases remaining between them. The CDR3 runs to 13 residues. Germline V gene sequence: CDR1 SGHVS, CDR2 FNYEAQ.